Listed here are 2 T cell receptor beta chains from one sample, sequenced in a study of blood T cell repertoires in COVID-19. Profiled with immunoSEQ multiplex PCR; TCRdb holds only in-frame clones, not every one. The sample shows under 100,000 clones, more than 70% of them seen only once. Sample: peripheral blood. These receptors all come from a woman between 55 and 75 years old with acute or convalescent COVID-19.

V usage is TRBV19 and J usage is TRBJ2-2; maybe TRBD1 (6 bases). V was trimmed by 3 bases and J by 4 bases, leaving 9 bases between them. The CDR3 length is 14 residues. Germline CDR1 is LNHDA and CDR2 is SQIVND (reference sequence). In nucleotides, the CDR3 is TGTGCCAGTAGTATTCAGGGGAGCACCGGGGAGCTGTTTTTT. Its translation: CASSIQGSTGELFF.

The chain is built from TRBV30 and TRBJ2-1; 8 bases fit TRBD2. CDR3 length: 15 amino acids. V shed 2 bases, J shed 8 bases, and the junction held 11 bases outside the gene matches. Germline V CDR1 and CDR2: GTSNPN, SVGIG (reference sequence). CDR3 amino acids: CAWSIGAGAAHEQFF. CDR3 in DNA: TGTGCCTGGAGTATTGGAGCGGGGGCCGCTCATGAGCAGTTCTTC.